The next 9 T cell receptor beta chains were all read from a single sample in a study of T cell repertoires in cytomegalovirus infection. TCRdb re-analysed the reads in MiXCR, keeping a single row per CDR3 protein. The top ten clones hold roughly 8% of a sample with around 630,000 distinct CDR3 sequences, 24% of them seen once. Source material: CD8+ T cells from PBMCs. These TCRs come from a human donor in good health (CMV status not recorded). Some clones in this sample may be carry-over from other donors' samples.

The chain couples TRBV10-3 to TRBJ2-7, with 8 bases identical to TRBD2. Germline loops: CDR1 ENHRY, CDR2 SYGVKD. J gave up 4 bases and V 6 bases, and 2 bases lay outside the gene matches. This CDR3 comprises 12 residues. Here the CDR3 DNA reads TGTGCCATCAGGCGGGGGGCTTACGAGCAGTACTTC. Residues: CAIRRGAYEQYF.

This clonotype was observed a handful of times. The V and J genes are TRBV29-1 and TRBJ2-1; 7 bases are shared with TRBD1. Germline V gene sequence: CDR1 SQVTM, CDR2 ANQGSEA. Germline trimming cut 3 bases from V and 3 bases from J; bases unmatched to any gene: 5. The CDR3 is 14 residues long. In DNA form, the CDR3 reads TGCAGCGTTGATACAGGGGATCGCTACAATGAGCAGTTCTTC. It is translated as CSVDTGDRYNEQFF.

This clonotype was observed many times. The CDR3, as DNA: TGTGCCAGCAGTGAGAGGCGGCAGCACAATGAGCAGTTCTTC. Its translation is CASSERRQHNEQFF. The V call is TRBV25-1, the J call TRBJ2-1, with D hard to call. CDR1 is MGHDK and CDR2 is SYGVNS in the germline V gene. V was pared by 3 bases and J by 5 bases, with 11 bases between. CDR3 length equals 14 residues.

The chain uses TRBV29-1 and TRBJ2-3, with TRBD1 as a possible D gene (5 bases). Germline V gene lookup returns CDR1 SQVTM and CDR2 ANQGSEA. The CDR3 extends over 14 amino acids. V lost 0 bases to trimming and J lost 3 bases, with 10 bases between them. The CDR3 sequence is CSVEEGARTDTQYF. CDR3 sequence (DNA): TGCAGCGTTGAAGAAGGGGCCCGGACAGATACGCAGTATTTT.

The J gene is TRBJ1-1, the V gene TRBV20-1; D ambiguous. This CDR3 is built from 13 residues. Trimming pared 1 base from V and 7 bases from J, leaving 13 bases between. Germline CDR1 DFQATT, CDR2 SNEGSKA (reference sequence). The CDR3 is CSARVSILGEAFF. The CDR3 DNA is TGCAGTGCTAGAGTGAGCATTCTCGGTGAAGCTTTCTTT.

This clonotype has a count of ten or more. J is TRBJ2-7 and V is TRBV7-6; D gene uncertain. The ends were cut back, 2 bases at V and 6 bases at J, with 11 bases in the middle. This CDR3 is built from 13 residues. Germline CDR1 SGHVS, CDR2 FNYEAQ. CDR3 amino acids: CASSLRSDGEQYV. CDR3 coding DNA: TGTGCCAGCAGCTTAAGGTCAGATGGCGAGCAGTACGTC.

For this clonotype: Germline and junction disagree at one end, which may indicate a read error. The chain uses TRBV11-2 and TRBJ1-1, with 7 bases matching TRBD1. Germline V gives CDR1 SGHAT, CDR2 FQNNGV. CDR3 length equals 16 residues. The CDR3: CASSHPIGTVNTEASF. The CDR3 DNA is TGTGCCAGCAGCCACCCCATAGGGACAGTGAACACTGAAGCTTCCTTT.

The chain carries TRBV27 and TRBJ2-7; D not certain. CDR1 and CDR2 (germline): MNHEY, SMNVEV (reference sequence). V lost 0 bases and J lost 4, with 13 bases in between. The CDR3 totals 15 residues. The CDR3, as DNA: TGTGCCAGCAGTTTATCAGGGTTCTTCAGTTACGAGCAGTACTTC. It specifies CASSLSGFFSYEQYF.

This clonotype was seen ten or more times. V is TRBV28 and J is TRBJ2-3; unclear D gene. Germline values: CDR1 MDHEN, CDR2 SYDVKM. The CDR3 is 11 residues long. V was clipped by 9 bases and J by 5 bases, with 9 bases between them. CDR3 nucleotide sequence: TGTGCCAGTGGCTGGGAAGATACGCAGTATTTT. This gives the protein CASGWEDTQYF.